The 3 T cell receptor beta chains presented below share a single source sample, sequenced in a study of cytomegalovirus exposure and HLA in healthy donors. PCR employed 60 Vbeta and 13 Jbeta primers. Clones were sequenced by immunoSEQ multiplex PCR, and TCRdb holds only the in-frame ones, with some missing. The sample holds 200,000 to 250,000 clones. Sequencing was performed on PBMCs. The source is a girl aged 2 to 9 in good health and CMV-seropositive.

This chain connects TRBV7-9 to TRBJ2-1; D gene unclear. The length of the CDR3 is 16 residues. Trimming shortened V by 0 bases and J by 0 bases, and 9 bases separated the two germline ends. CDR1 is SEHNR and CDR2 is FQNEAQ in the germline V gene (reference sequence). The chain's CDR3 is CASSLASVSSYNEQFF. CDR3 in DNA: TGTGCCAGCAGCTTAGCGTCGGTAAGCTCCTACAATGAGCAGTTCTTC.

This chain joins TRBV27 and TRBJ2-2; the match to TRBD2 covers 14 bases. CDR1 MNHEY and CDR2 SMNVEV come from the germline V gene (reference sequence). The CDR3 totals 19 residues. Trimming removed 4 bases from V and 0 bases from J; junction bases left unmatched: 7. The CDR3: CASSSTSGRAFANTGELFF. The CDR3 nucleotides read TGTGCCAGCAGTTCGACTAGCGGGAGGGCCTTCGCGAACACCGGGGAGCTGTTTTTT.

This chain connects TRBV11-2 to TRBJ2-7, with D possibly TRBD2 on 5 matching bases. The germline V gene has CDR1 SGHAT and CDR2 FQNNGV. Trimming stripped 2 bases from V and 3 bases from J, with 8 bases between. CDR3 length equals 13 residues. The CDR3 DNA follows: TGTGCCAGCAGCTTATACGGGGACTACGAGCAGTACTTC. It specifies CASSLYGDYEQYF.